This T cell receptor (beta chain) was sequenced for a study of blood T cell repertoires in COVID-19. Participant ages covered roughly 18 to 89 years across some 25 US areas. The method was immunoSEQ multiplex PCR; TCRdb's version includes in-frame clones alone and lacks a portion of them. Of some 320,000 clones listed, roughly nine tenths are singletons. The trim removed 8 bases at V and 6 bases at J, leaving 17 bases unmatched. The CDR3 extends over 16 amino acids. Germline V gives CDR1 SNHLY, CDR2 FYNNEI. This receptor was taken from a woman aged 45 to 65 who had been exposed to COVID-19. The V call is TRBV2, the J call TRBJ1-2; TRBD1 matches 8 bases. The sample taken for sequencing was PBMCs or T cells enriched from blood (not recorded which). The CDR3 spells CASYTDRAYPAHGYTF. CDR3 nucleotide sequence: TGTGCCAGCTATACGGACAGGGCCTATCCCGCTCATGGCTACACCTTC. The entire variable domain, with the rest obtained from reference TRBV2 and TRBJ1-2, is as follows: EPEVTQTPSHQVTQMGQEVILRCVPISNHLYFYWYRQILGQKVEFLVSFYNNEISEKSEIFDDQFSVERPDGSNFTLKIRSTKLEDSAMYFCASYTDRAYPAHGYTFGSGTRLTVV.